Listed here is a single T cell receptor beta chain. Researchers ran immunoSEQ v3.0 at survey level. For every sample, sequencing targeted roughly 40,000-55,000 T-cell genomes. The assay was immunoSEQ multiplex PCR, and TCRdb's table has in-frame clones only and misses some. This table holds tens of thousands of clones, roughly 80% found once. This sample was taken from a study of long-term antiretroviral therapy in people with HIV. The CDR3 is 15 amino acids. CDR1 and CDR2 from the germline V gene are SGHDN and FVKESK. J lost 6 bases, V lost 2 bases, and 6 bases had no gene match. The chain employs TRBV14 and TRBJ1-2; TRBD1 aligns across 10 bases. Here the sequenced sample was unsorted PBMCs, taken 0.2 years after starting antiretroviral therapy. This TCR was recovered from a woman aged 25 to 45 with HIV. The CDR3 DNA reads as TGTGCCAGCAGCCAACCCGGGACAGGGGATCATGGCTACACCTTC. Translation gives CASSQPGTGDHGYTF. The full variable domain, completed using reference TRBV14 and TRBJ1-2, is EAGVTQFPSHSVIEKGQTVTLRCDPISGHDNLYWYRRVMGKEIKFLLHFVKESKQDESGMPNNRFLAERTGGTYSTLKVQPAELEDSGVYFCASSQPGTGDHGYTFGSGTRLTVV.